One and the same sample provided the 25 T cell receptor beta chains below, sequenced in a study of T cells after yellow fever vaccination. MiXCR was run by TCRdb on the 5' RACE reads, yielding one entry per CDR3 protein. The repertoire holds 550,000 or so distinct CDR3 sequences, with about a fifth as singletons. The starting material was PBMCs, obtained 15 days after the yellow fever booster vaccination. These receptors originate from a man aged 25 to 45 who received the YFV17D yellow fever vaccine.

The gene calls are TRBV20-1 and TRBJ2-7; 13 nucleotides agree with TRBD2. Germline CDR1 is DFQATT and CDR2 is SNEGSKA (reference sequence). This CDR3 is built from 19 residues. V lost 0 bases to trimming and J lost 0 bases; unmatched junction nucleotides: 11. CDR3 region: CSARDVPGLAGLSSYEQYF. The DNA for the CDR3 is TGCAGTGCTAGAGATGTGCCGGGACTAGCGGGACTATCCTCCTACGAGCAGTACTTC.

The V and J genes are TRBV7-2 and TRBJ2-3; TRBD2 is a possible D gene (6 bases). The CDR3 sequence is 14 residues long. Germline assignment: CDR1 SGHTA and CDR2 FQGNSA. Trimming removed 5 bases at V and 8 bases at J, with 17 bases between. The CDR3 protein is CASSPILGGGTQYF. The CDR3 region has the DNA TGTGCCAGCAGCCCCATCTTGGGAGGCGGTACGCAGTATTTT.

This clonotype was seen more than once but under ten times. V and J are TRBV18 and TRBJ2-5; the D gene is possibly TRBD1 (6 bases). Germline V gives CDR1 KGHSH, CDR2 LQKENI. V was cut by 0 bases and J by 5 bases, with 16 bases left in between. The CDR3 is 16 residues long. The CDR3 DNA sequence: TGTGCCAGCTCACCACCGACAGGAATCAATAGGGAGACCCAGTACTTC. Its protein is CASSPPTGINRETQYF.

This clonotype was detected only once. J is TRBJ2-5 and V is TRBV5-1, with 15 bases matching TRBD2. The CDR3 loop spans 17 amino acids. From germline, CDR1 is SGHRS and CDR2 YFSETQ. V lost 4 bases, J lost 4 bases, and 8 bases stayed unmatched. CDR3 sequence reads: CASSPGTSGRSLETQYF. The CDR3 DNA reads TGCGCCAGCAGCCCCGGGACTAGCGGGAGGAGCTTAGAGACCCAGTACTTC.

V is TRBV29-1 and J is TRBJ2-7, with TRBD2 matching over 7 bases. Germline V lookup: CDR1 SQVTM, CDR2 ANQGSEA. V shed 6 bases, J shed 0 bases, and the junction held 5 bases outside the gene matches. The CDR3 spans 13 residues. CDR3 in DNA: TGCAGCGTCCCCGGGGAGGGCTCCTACGAGCAGTACTTC. Protein: CSVPGEGSYEQYF.

The chain is built from TRBV21-1 and TRBJ2-1; TRBD2 is the table's D call, not checked against the DNA. TRBV21-1 is assigned pseudogene status. The CDR3 sequence is 16 residues long. CDR3 residues: CASSKDPTSGSYEQFF. CDR3 bases: TGTGCCAGCAGCAAAGACCCGACTAGCGGGAGTTATGAGCAGTTCTTC.

The chain combines TRBV4-3 with TRBJ2-2; 8 bases are a match to TRBD1. Germline lookup yields CDR1 LGHNA and CDR2 YSLEER. Unmatched junction bases numbered 7, after V lost 6 bases and J lost 1 base. There are 16 residues in the CDR3. The CDR3 sequence: CASRRQGTQNTGELFF. The DNA for the CDR3 is TGCGCCAGCAGAAGACAGGGGACACAGAACACCGGGGAGCTGTTTTTT.

There are a few counts of this clonotype. This chain uses TRBV6-2 or TRBV6-3 with TRBJ1-1; D call uncertain. This CDR3 is 14 amino acids long. V gave up 6 bases and J gave up 7 bases, with 18 bases separating them. Per germline, CDR1 MNHEY and CDR2 SVGEGT. The CDR3 bases are TGTGCCAGCAGCAGCGGACCGACCTCGGGTGAAGCTTTCTTT. Translated, it gives CASSSGPTSGEAFF.

The sample holds a few counts of this clonotype. This chain links TRBV28 with TRBJ2-7; the D gene is possibly TRBD2 (5 bases). The length of the CDR3 is 11 residues. Germline CDR1 and CDR2: MDHEN and SYDVKM. V was trimmed by 7 bases and J by 3 bases, leaving 7 bases between them. The CDR3 DNA follows: TGTGCCAGCAAGGAGGTCTACGAGCAGTACTTC. Amino acid sequence: CASKEVYEQYF.

The chain is built from TRBV18 and TRBJ2-5; D not certain. V was trimmed by 0 bases and J by 5 bases, leaving 13 bases between them. Germline loops: CDR1 KGHSH, CDR2 LQKENI. The length of the CDR3 is 15 residues. The CDR3 DNA follows: TGTGCCAGCTCACCACCGGGAACAGCCGGGGAGACCCAGTACTTC. The encoded protein is CASSPPGTAGETQYF.

This clonotype has a handful of counts. The J gene is TRBJ2-7, the V gene TRBV29-1; 10 bases align to TRBD1. V lost 0 bases and J lost 2; bases outside the gene matches: 13. Germline-derived CDR1 and CDR2 are SQVTM and ANQGSEA. CDR3 length: 18 amino acids. CDR3 sequence reads: CSVEDRSMDGTGAYEQYF. The CDR3 DNA sequence: TGCAGCGTTGAAGATCGGAGTATGGACGGGACAGGGGCCTACGAGCAGTACTTC.

V and J are TRBV5-6 and TRBJ2-3, with 8 bases that match TRBD2. Germline V CDR1 and CDR2: SGHDT, YYEEEE. The CDR3 extends over 15 amino acids. J lost 3 bases, V lost 2 bases, and 5 bases had no gene match. CDR3 region: CASSLKSGSTDTQYF. The CDR3 DNA is TGTGCCAGCAGCTTAAAAAGCGGGAGTACAGATACGCAGTATTTT.

V gene TRBV4-2 combines with J gene TRBJ2-6; D is uncertain. With 3 bases removed from V and 0 bases from J, the gap between germline ends came to 12 bases. This CDR3 contains 17 residues. Germline CDR1 is LGHNA and CDR2 is YNFKEQ. CDR3 bases: TGTGCCAGCAGCCATGAGACGGTCGACTCTGGGGCCAACGTCCTGACTTTC. It yields the protein CASSHETVDSGANVLTF.

The rearrangement links TRBV28 to TRBJ2-3; 8 bases align to TRBD2. J lost 5 bases, V lost 8 bases, and 9 bases had no gene match. CDR1 and CDR2 from the germline V gene are MDHEN and SYDVKM. The CDR3 length is 14 residues. CDR3 sequence: CASLSGSWRDTQYF. In DNA, the CDR3 is TGTGCCAGCTTGAGCGGGAGCTGGAGAGATACGCAGTATTTT.

A few counts support this clonotype. V usage is TRBV15 and J usage is TRBJ2-7, with D maybe TRBD1 (6 bases). The V gene's germline CDR1 is LNHNV and CDR2 YYDKDF (reference sequence). This CDR3 has 16 residues. Trimming cost V 1 base and J 0 bases, with 13 bases left between them. The CDR3 bases are TGTGCCACCAGCAGAGGGAACTGGGGGCTCTCCTACGAGCAGTACTTC. Translated, it gives CATSRGNWGLSYEQYF.

The chain employs TRBV6-1 and TRBJ1-2; perhaps TRBD1 as D (5 bases). The germline V gene encodes CDR1 MNHNS and CDR2 SASEGT. CDR3 length equals 13 residues. V lost 6 bases, J lost 5 bases, and 13 bases lay in between. CDR3 sequence (DNA): TGTGCCAGCAGGGCTGGGACTGCTTATGGCTACACCTTC. Amino acids: CASRAGTAYGYTF.

This chain connects TRBV21-1 to TRBJ2-2; the D call in the table, TRBD1, was not verified against the DNA. TRBV21-1 is termed a pseudogene. The CDR3 covers 17 residues. The CDR3 DNA follows: TGTGCCAGCAGCAAACCTCAACGGACAGGGGACACCGGGGAGCTGTTTTTT. Translating gives CASSKPQRTGDTGELFF.

The V and J genes are TRBV7-9 and TRBJ2-7; D may be TRBD1 (6 bases). The CDR3 consists of 14 residues. Trimming cost V 5 bases and J 3 bases, with 14 bases left between them. Per germline, CDR1 SEHNR and CDR2 FQNEAQ (reference sequence). CDR3 nucleotide sequence: TGTGCCAGCAGCGATTCAGGGACAAACTACGAGCAGTACTTC. It codes for CASSDSGTNYEQYF. Together with reference TRBV7-9 and TRBJ2-7, the CDR3 gives the full variable domain: DTGVSQNPRHKITKRGQNVTFRCDPISEHNRLYWYRQTLGQGPEFLTYFQNEAQLEKSRLLSDRFSAERPKGSFSTLEIQRTEQGDSAMYLCASSDSGTNYEQYFGPGTRLTVT.

This clonotype was seen at least ten times. This rearrangement joins TRBV7-2 to TRBJ2-7; 7 nucleotides match TRBD1. Germline trimming cut 5 bases from V and 2 bases from J; bases unmatched to any gene: 6. This CDR3 spans 14 amino acids. The germline CDR1 and CDR2 sequences are SGHTA and FQGNSA. In DNA, the CDR3 is TGTGCCAGCAGCCCCCGGACAGGTCCCTACGAGCAGTACTTC. It codes for CASSPRTGPYEQYF.

This rearrangement joins TRBV30 to TRBJ2-7; D remains unclear. This CDR3 comprises 13 residues. Germline CDR1 and CDR2: GTSNPN and SVGIG (reference sequence). The V gene lost 2 bases and the J gene lost 3 bases, with 11 bases spanning the gap. CDR3 DNA: TGTGCCTGGAGTAGTGAAGTGGTCTACGAGCAGTACTTC. It is translated as CAWSSEVVYEQYF.

This clonotype showed up many times. The rearrangement joins TRBV4-1 to TRBJ2-2; 13 positions match TRBD2. The CDR3 totals 18 residues. CDR1 MGHRA and CDR2 YSYEKL come from the germline V gene. The V gene end was trimmed by 1 base and the J gene end by 4 bases; junction bases not matched to a gene: 6. This CDR3 is CASSQGGLAGVGTGELFF. The CDR3 region has the DNA TGCGCCAGCAGCCAAGGAGGACTAGCGGGAGTGGGCACCGGGGAGCTGTTTTTT.

The chain recombines TRBV5-1 with TRBJ2-7; the match to TRBD1 covers 7 bases. Trimming removed 1 base from V and 0 bases from J; junction bases left unmatched: 4. From germline, CDR1 is SGHRS and CDR2 YFSETQ. This CDR3 region has 15 residues. The CDR3 region is CASSLPRDSSYEQYF. CDR3 DNA sequence: TGCGCCAGCAGCTTGCCACGGGACAGCTCCTACGAGCAGTACTTC.

This clonotype was seen a handful of times. This chain uses TRBV3-1 with TRBJ2-1; D remains ambiguous. This CDR3 is 14 amino acids long. V was shortened by 5 bases and J by 6 bases, with 14 bases between the two germline ends. Germline CDR1 and CDR2: LGHDT and YNNKEL (reference sequence). For the CDR3, the DNA is TGTGCCAGCAGCGGAGACCTCGCCGCCAATGAGCAGTTCTTC. It specifies CASSGDLAANEQFF.

This clonotype was observed a few times. This chain uses TRBV6-2 or TRBV6-3 with TRBJ2-5; D possibly corresponds to TRBD2 (6 bases). The CDR3 spans 11 residues. Trimming took off 5 bases at V and 7 bases at J, with 8 bases between the two ends. In germline, CDR1 is MNHEY, CDR2 SVGEGT. The CDR3 here is CASSNGRTQYF. Here the CDR3 DNA reads TGTGCCAGCAGTAACGGGAGGACCCAGTACTTC.

The chain recombines TRBV6-2 or TRBV6-3 with TRBJ1-5, with a tentative D call TRBD1 (5 bases). Germline CDR1 and CDR2: MNHEY and SVGEGT. Trimming stripped 2 bases from V and 13 bases from J, with 12 bases between. The CDR3 runs to 12 residues. CDR3 DNA sequence: TGTGCCAGCAGTTACGGGGGTCCAAAGCAGCATTTT. This translates into CASSYGGPKQHF.